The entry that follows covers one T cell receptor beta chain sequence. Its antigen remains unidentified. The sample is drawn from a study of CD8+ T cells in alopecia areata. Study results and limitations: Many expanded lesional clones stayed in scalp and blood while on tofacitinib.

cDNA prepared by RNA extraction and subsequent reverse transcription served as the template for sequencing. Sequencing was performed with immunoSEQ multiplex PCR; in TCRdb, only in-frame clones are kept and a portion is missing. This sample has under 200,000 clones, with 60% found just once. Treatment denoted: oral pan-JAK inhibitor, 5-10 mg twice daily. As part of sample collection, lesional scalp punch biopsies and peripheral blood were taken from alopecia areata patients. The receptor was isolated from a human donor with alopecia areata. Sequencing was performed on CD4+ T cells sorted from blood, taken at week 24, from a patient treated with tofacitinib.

The CDR3 loop is CASSPRAGDVSYEQYF. Written as DNA, the CDR3 is TGTGCCAGCAGCCCAAGGGCAGGGGACGTCTCCTACGAGCAGTACTTC. The chain carries TRBV4-2 and TRBJ2-7; D is perhaps TRBD1 (6 bases). CDR3 length: 16 residues. V lost 4 bases, J lost 0 bases, and 16 bases lay in between. Germline lookup yields CDR1 LGHNA and CDR2 YNFKEQ.